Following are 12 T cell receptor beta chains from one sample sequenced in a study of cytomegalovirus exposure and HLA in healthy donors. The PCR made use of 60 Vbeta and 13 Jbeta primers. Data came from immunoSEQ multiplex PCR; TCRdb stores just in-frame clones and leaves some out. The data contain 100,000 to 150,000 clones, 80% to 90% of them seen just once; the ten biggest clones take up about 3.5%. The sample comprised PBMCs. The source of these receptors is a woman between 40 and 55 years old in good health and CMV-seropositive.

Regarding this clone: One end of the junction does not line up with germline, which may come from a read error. The CDR3 spells CASSDRLGETQYF. In DNA, the CDR3 is TGTGCTAGCAGTGACAGGTTGGGGGAGACCCAGTACTTC. V gene TRBV7-7 combines with J gene TRBJ2-5; D is perhaps TRBD1 (6 bases). The CDR3 loop spans 13 amino acids. Germline loops: CDR1 SSHAT, CDR2 FNYEAQ (reference sequence). The full variable domain, completed using reference TRBV7-7 and TRBJ2-5, is GAGVSQSPRYKVTKRGQDVTLRCDPISSHATLYWYQQALGQGPEFLTYFNYEAQPDKSGLPSDRFSAERPEGSISTLTIQRTEQRDSAMYRCASSDRLGETQYFGPGTRLLVL.

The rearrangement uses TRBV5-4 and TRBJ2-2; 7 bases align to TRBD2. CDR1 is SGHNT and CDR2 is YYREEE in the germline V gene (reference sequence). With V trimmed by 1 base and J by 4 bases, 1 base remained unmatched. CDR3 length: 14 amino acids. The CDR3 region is CASSLWGGTGELFF. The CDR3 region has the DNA TGTGCCAGCAGCTTGTGGGGGGGCACCGGGGAGCTGTTTTTT.

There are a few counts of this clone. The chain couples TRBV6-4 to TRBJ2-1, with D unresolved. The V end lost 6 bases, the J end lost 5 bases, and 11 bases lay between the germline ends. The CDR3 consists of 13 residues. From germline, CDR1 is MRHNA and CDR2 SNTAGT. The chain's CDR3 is CASSPSNHNEQFF. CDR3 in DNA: TGTGCCAGCAGCCCCTCTAATCACAATGAGCAGTTCTTC.

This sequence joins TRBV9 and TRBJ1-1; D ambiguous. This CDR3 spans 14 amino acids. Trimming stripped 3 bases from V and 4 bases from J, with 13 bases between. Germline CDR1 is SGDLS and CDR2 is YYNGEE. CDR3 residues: CASSASAGVTEAFF. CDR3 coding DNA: TGTGCCAGCAGCGCTTCGGCCGGGGTCACTGAAGCTTTCTTT.

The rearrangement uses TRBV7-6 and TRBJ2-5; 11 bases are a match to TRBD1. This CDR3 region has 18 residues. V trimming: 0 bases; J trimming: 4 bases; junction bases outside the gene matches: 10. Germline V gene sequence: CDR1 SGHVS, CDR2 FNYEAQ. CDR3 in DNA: TGTGCCAGCAGCTTAGCGGGGGGGACCGGGACAGGGGGAGAGACCCAGTACTTC. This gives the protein CASSLAGGTGTGGETQYF.

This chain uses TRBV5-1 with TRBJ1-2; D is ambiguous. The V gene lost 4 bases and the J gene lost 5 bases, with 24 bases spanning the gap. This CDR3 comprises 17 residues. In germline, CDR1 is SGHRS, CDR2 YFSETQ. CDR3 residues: CASSPLSLREGRYGYTF. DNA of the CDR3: TGCGCCAGCAGCCCCCTTAGCCTAAGAGAGGGTCGGTATGGCTACACCTTC.

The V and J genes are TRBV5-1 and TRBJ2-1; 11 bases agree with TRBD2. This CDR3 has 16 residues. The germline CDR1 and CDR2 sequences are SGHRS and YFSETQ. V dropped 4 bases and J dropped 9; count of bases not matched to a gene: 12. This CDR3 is CASSMIGTSGYSEQFF. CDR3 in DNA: TGCGCCAGCAGCATGATAGGGACTAGCGGATATAGTGAGCAGTTCTTC.

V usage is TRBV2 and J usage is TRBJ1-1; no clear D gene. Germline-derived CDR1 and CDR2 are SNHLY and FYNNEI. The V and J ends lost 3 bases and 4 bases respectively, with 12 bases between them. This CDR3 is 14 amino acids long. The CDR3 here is CASSEIMGATEAFF. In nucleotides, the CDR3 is TGTGCCAGCAGTGAGATTATGGGAGCCACTGAAGCTTTCTTT.

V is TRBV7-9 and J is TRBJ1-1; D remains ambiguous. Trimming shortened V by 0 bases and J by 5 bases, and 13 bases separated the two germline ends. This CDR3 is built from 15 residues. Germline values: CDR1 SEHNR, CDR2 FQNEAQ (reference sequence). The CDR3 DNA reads TGTGCCAGCAGCTTAGCCCCTGGGAGAACAACTGAAGCTTTCTTT. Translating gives CASSLAPGRTTEAFF.

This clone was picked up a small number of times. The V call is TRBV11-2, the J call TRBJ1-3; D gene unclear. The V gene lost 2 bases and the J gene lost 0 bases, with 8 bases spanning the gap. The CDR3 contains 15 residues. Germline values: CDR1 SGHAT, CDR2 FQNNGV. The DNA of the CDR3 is TGTGCCAGCAGCTTATATCTCGGCTCTGGAAACACCATATATTTT. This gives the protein CASSLYLGSGNTIYF. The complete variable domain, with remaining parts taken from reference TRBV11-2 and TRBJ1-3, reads EAGVAQSPRYKIIEKRQSVAFWCNPISGHATLYWYQQILGQGPKLLIQFQNNGVVDDSQLPKDRFSAERLKGVDSTLKIQPAKLEDSAVYLCASSLYLGSGNTIYFGEGSWLTVV.

The CDR3 DNA follows: TGTGCCAGCAGTTACTCACTTCGGGGTACTGAAGCTTTCTTT. It codes for CASSYSLRGTEAFF. J is TRBJ1-1 and V is TRBV6-5; D is unresolved. V was clipped by 0 bases and J by 5 bases, with 10 bases between them. Germline CDR1 MNHEY, CDR2 SVGAGI. This CDR3 contains 14 residues.

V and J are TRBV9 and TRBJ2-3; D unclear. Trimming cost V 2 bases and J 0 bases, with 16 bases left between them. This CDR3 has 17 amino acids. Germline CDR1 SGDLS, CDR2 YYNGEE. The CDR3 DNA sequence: TGTGCCAGCAGCGTCTCTTGGGTAGCAGCTAGCACAGATACGCAGTATTTT. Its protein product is CASSVSWVAASTDTQYF. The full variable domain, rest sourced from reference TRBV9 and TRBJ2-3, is DSGVTQTPKHLITATGQRVTLRCSPRSGDLSVYWYQQSLDQGLQFLIQYYNGEERAKGNILERFSAQQFPDLHSELNLSSLELGDSALYFCASSVSWVAASTDTQYFGPGTRLTVL.